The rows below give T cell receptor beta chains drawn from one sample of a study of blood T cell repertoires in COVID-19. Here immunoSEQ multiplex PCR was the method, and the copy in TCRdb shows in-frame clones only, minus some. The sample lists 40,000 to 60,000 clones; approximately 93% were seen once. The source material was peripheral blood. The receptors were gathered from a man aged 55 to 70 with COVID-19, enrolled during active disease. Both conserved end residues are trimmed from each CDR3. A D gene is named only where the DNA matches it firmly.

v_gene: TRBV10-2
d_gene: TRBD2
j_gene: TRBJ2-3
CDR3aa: ASSDSVAGFTDTQY

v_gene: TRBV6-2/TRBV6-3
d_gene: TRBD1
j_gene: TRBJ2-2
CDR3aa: ASSPQGEMGTGELF

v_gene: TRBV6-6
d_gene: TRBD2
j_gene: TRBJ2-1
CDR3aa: ASRTSGTSDPHEQF

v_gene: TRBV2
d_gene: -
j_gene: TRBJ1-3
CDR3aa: ASSLREVSGNTIY

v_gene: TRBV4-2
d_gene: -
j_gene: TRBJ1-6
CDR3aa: ASSQEALPNSPLH

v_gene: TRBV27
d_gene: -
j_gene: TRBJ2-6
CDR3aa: ASSRQTVGNVLT

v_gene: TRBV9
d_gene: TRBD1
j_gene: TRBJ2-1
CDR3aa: ASSAGTGLNEQF

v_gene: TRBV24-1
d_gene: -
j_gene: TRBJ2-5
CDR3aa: ATSDPTSRETQY

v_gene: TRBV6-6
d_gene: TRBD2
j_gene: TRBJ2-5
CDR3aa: ASSQGGGLAGVRETQY

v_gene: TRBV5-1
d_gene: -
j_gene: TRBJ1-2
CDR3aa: ASSLGQNYGYT

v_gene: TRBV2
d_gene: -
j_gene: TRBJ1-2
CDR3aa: ASRDRTMGGYGYT

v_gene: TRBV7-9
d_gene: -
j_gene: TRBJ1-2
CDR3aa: ASSLSVRDNYGYT

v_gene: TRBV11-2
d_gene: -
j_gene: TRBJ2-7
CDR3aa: ASSFSSPGNEQY

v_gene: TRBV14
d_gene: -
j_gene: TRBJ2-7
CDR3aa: ASSQLSNEQY

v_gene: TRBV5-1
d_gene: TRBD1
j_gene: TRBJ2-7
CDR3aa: ASSGRDREPYEQY

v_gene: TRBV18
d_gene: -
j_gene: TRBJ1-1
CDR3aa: ASSPAALVTEAF